Only one count was recorded for the clone carrying this TCR beta chain. The antigen is undetermined. The sample contains more than one DNA sequence encoding this CDR3. The data stem from a study of shared clonotypes between healthy human individuals. Terminally differentiated effector memory CD45RA+ cells were left out of the naive CD8 fraction, which was CD45RO-negative and positively selected for CCR7. All the donors were Caucasian adults who lived in Nashville, Tennessee. V lost 0 bases and J 3 bases, leaving 5 bases between the germline ends. The CDR3 consists of 13 residues. CDR1 is MNHEY, CDR2 SMNVEV, per germline (reference sequence). The study's findings and limits: Around 5% of naive CD4 clonotypes were shared across a handful of donors. Clonotypes shared by all four donors outscored non-shared clonotypes in generation probability.

Sequencing was performed with immunoSEQ multiplex PCR; in TCRdb, only in-frame clones are kept and a portion is missing. The sample lists about 2 million clones, 85% to 95% occurring once. The genes are TRBV27 and TRBJ1-2; D remains unclear. The TCR sequence derives from a man aged 18 to 35 in good health. Sequenced sample: naive CD8+ T cells sorted from blood. CDR3: CASSLSGDYGYTF. The CDR3 bases are TGTGCCAGCAGTTTATCTGGGGACTATGGCTACACCTTC.